These 11 T cell receptor beta chains came from one sample sequenced in a study of molecular identifiers for immune sequencing clone quantification (dated by TCRdb to between 2017 and 2018). Libraries were built with PCR. Instrument used: Illumina HiSeq 4000. Clones were called with MiXCR by TCRdb after fastp trimmed the public reads at Q25, and only in-frame beta chains were retained. One record per CDR3 amino acid sequence lists the most common genes and DNA. For this sample the table gives 400,000 to 600,000 distinct CDR3 sequences, of which around a fifth were detected only once. The top ten clonotypes cover 0.7% to 0.95% of the sample. The specimen was naive CD8+ T cells from blood, with Jurkat cell RNA spiked in. Per the publication, the cell subset or site label means: FACS-sorted CD8+CD4-CCR7+CD45RA+ naive T cells. Receptors originate from a human donor in good health. Some libraries in this study had Jurkat cell RNA spiked in.

This clonotype was recorded at least ten times. The chain links TRBV6-5 to TRBJ2-3, with D unresolved. Germline values: CDR1 MNHEY, CDR2 SVGAGI. Trimming left V 7 bases short and J 4 bases short, with 9 bases between. This CDR3 contains 12 residues. The CDR3 sequence is CASKSLPDTQYF. The CDR3 DNA reads TGTGCCAGCAAAAGCCTCCCAGATACGCAGTATTTT.

The table lists this clonotype with many counts. The chain recombines TRBV12-3 or TRBV12-4 with TRBJ2-4, with D tentatively TRBD2 (6 bases). The V end was cut by 6 bases, the J end by 3 bases, with 24 bases between. This CDR3 has 18 residues. Here the CDR3 reads CASRPSGDSQRGKNIQYF. CDR3 bases: TGTGCCAGCAGACCCTCCGGGGACTCCCAACGCGGCAAAAACATTCAGTACTTC.

This clonotype was seen many times. The chain links TRBV28 to TRBJ2-1, with D hard to call. The CDR3 extends over 19 amino acids. CDR1 and CDR2 (germline): MDHEN, SYDVKM. The germline V and J ends were trimmed by 6 bases and 0 bases, with 24 bases remaining between them. The CDR3 loop reads CASSPGLGDEISSYNEQFF. CDR3 DNA: TGTGCCAGCAGCCCTGGGCTGGGTGACGAGATAAGCTCCTACAATGAGCAGTTCTTC.

Comment on this clonotype: This may be a read error: a much more frequent sequence differs by one nucleotide. The conserved phenylalanine or tryptophan normally closing the CDR3 is absent here, so this likely arose from a read error. This chain's CDR3 is CAWSMRQINEKLFS. The CDR3 region has the DNA TGTGCCTGGAGCATGCGACAGATCAATGAAAAACTGTTTTCT. V gene TRBV30 combines with J gene TRBJ1-4, with a tentative D call TRBD1 (5 bases). CDR1 and CDR2 (germline): GTSNPN, SVGIG (reference sequence). The V gene lost 3 bases and the J gene lost 5 bases, with 13 bases spanning the gap. This CDR3 comprises 14 residues.

This clonotype was found a few times. The rearrangement links TRBV19 to TRBJ2-3; D assignment may be TRBD1 or TRBD2 (6 bases each). The length of the CDR3 is 15 residues. The V gene lost 6 bases and the J gene lost 2 bases, with 15 bases spanning the gap. CDR1 is LNHDA, CDR2 SQIVND, per germline (reference sequence). The CDR3 reads CASRQGSGNTDTQYF. The DNA for the CDR3 is TGTGCCAGTAGACAGGGTAGCGGCAACACAGATACGCAGTATTTT.

As regards this clonotype: A much bigger clone sits one base away, suggesting this may be a read error. DNA of the CDR3: TGTGCCGGCAGTTTGTCCGGACAAGGGGGGGAGACCCAGTACTTC. This translates into CAGSLSGQGGETQYF. The chain uses TRBV6-5 and TRBJ2-5; D is tentatively TRBD1 or TRBD2 (6 bases each). Germline V gene data show CDR1 as MNHEY and CDR2 as SVGAGI. The CDR3 loop spans 15 amino acids.

The sample holds many counts of this clonotype. The chain recombines TRBV4-3 with TRBJ1-2, with D uncertain. CDR1 is LGHNA, CDR2 YSLEER, per germline. Trimming pared 3 bases from V and 0 bases from J, leaving 8 bases between. The CDR3 length is 14 residues. DNA of the CDR3: TGCGCCAGCAGCCAGGGTCTGACTAACTATGGCTACACCTTC. This translates into CASSQGLTNYGYTF.

This clonotype occurred many times. V is TRBV7-9 and J is TRBJ2-5; possibly TRBD2 for D (5 bases). Germline CDR1 SEHNR, CDR2 FQNEAQ (reference sequence). The CDR3 has 16 amino acids. V was clipped by 2 bases and J by 0 bases, with 13 bases between them. CDR3 loop: CASSLPPAGDQETQYF. DNA of the CDR3: TGTGCCAGCAGCTTACCCCCAGCCGGGGACCAAGAGACCCAGTACTTC.

This clonotype was seen ten or more times. The gene calls are TRBV6-5 and TRBJ2-5, with TRBD1 identical over 9 bases. CDR3 length equals 15 residues. V gave up 6 bases and J gave up 4 bases; unmatched junction bases: 9. Germline V CDR1 and CDR2: MNHEY, SVGAGI. The CDR3 spells CASRSGQGPRETQYF. The CDR3, as DNA: TGTGCCAGCAGAAGTGGACAGGGGCCTAGAGAGACCCAGTACTTC.

The table lists this clonotype with many counts. The chain links TRBV19 to TRBJ2-3, with TRBD1 identical over 9 bases. The CDR3 extends over 18 amino acids. The germline V gene has CDR1 LNHDA and CDR2 SQIVND (reference sequence). J lost 7 bases, V lost 0 bases, and 14 bases had no gene match. The CDR3 reads CASSIDRTGVGFSYTQYF. The CDR3 DNA follows: TGTGCCAGTAGTATAGATCGGACAGGGGTGGGTTTTTCATATACGCAGTATTTT.

The chain is built from TRBV28 and TRBJ1-5; no definite D call. V was shortened by 4 bases and J by 5 bases, with 15 bases between the two germline ends. The length of the CDR3 is 15 residues. The germline CDR1 and CDR2 sequences are MDHEN and SYDVKM. CDR3 loop: CASSSPTGSDQPQHF. CDR3 sequence (DNA): TGTGCCAGCAGTTCACCGACCGGGTCGGATCAGCCCCAGCATTTT.